This T cell receptor (beta chain) was captured in a study of T cells after yellow fever vaccination. The wider study: Each low-cell-number fraction was prepared by means of SMART-Seq v4 Ultra Low Input.

Study-wide results and caveats: Few clonotypes appeared in both CD4 and CD8 compartments. Abundant clonotypes from the bulk population could have been carried over as contaminants into FACS-sorted repertoires. A secondary response was less intense yet reached its peak sooner, at day 5 versus 15.

TCRdb re-derived calls from the 5' RACE reads in MiXCR, one entry per CDR3 protein. Found here are a few hundred thousand distinct CDR3 sequences, approximately 3.9% of them singletons; the top ten hold roughly a quarter. Trimming removed 0 bases at V and 6 bases at J, with 8 bases between. This CDR3 spans 13 amino acids. CDR1 and CDR2 (germline): GTSNPN, SVGIG (reference sequence). This clonotype was seen a few times. Antigen specificity is unknown. The chain is built from TRBV30 and TRBJ2-2; D remains ambiguous. The sequenced sample was PBMCs, obtained on the day of the yellow fever booster vaccination. This sequence was found in a man aged 18 to 35 who received the YFV17D yellow fever vaccine. CDR3 DNA sequence: TGTGCCTGGAGTGTACTTGTCCCCGGGGAGCTGTTTTTT. Translating it yields CAWSVLVPGELFF.